Shown below are 7 T cell receptor beta chains from a single sample sequenced in a study of T cells after posttransplantation cyclophosphamide. TCRdb's copy holds only in-frame clones and misses some; the assay was immunoSEQ multiplex PCR. The sample lists over 15,000 clones, approximately 87% occurring once. The sample consisted of memory CD4+ T cells sorted from blood. The receptors shown here come from a man aged 25-45 years in good health and a related stem cell transplant donor.

J is TRBJ1-5 and V is TRBV19; D is possibly TRBD1 (6 bases). V lost 6 bases and J 7 bases, leaving 13 bases between the germline ends. This CDR3 region has 13 residues. Germline V gene data show CDR1 as LNHDA and CDR2 as SQIVND (reference sequence). CDR3 amino acids: CASRTLQGQPQHF. The DNA for the CDR3 is TGTGCCAGTAGGACTTTACAGGGACAGCCCCAGCATTTT. Drawing the rest from reference TRBV19 and TRBJ1-5, the complete variable domain is DGGITQSPKYLFRKEGQNVTLSCEQNLNHDAMYWYRQDPGQGLRLIYYSQIVNDFQKGDIAEGYSVSREKKESFPLTVTSAQKNPTAFYLCASRTLQGQPQHFGDGTRLSIL.

The V and J genes are TRBV5-5 and TRBJ1-5; D is possibly TRBD1 (5 bases). Germline CDR1 reads SGHKS; CDR2 reads YYEKEE (reference sequence). V was shortened by 1 base and J by 6 bases, with 8 bases between the two germline ends. This CDR3 has 13 residues. The DNA for the CDR3 is TGTGCCAGCAGCTTGTTTCAGGGTCAGCCCCAGCATTTT. Encoded protein: CASSLFQGQPQHF.

The rearrangement uses TRBV11-2 and TRBJ2-5, with 9 bases aligning to TRBD2. CDR3 length equals 15 residues. V dropped 6 bases and J dropped 4; count of bases not matched to a gene: 9. Germline CDR1 reads SGHAT; CDR2 reads FQNNGV. In DNA form, the CDR3 reads TGTGCCAGCAGTTACGCGGGGGGGCCGGGAGAGACCCAGTACTTC. It is translated as CASSYAGGPGETQYF. Combining the CDR3 with reference TRBV11-2 and TRBJ2-5 gives the whole variable domain EAGVAQSPRYKIIEKRQSVAFWCNPISGHATLYWYQQILGQGPKLLIQFQNNGVVDDSQLPKDRFSAERLKGVDSTLKIQPAKLEDSAVYLCASSYAGGPGETQYFGPGTRLLVL.

The rearrangement joins TRBV19 to TRBJ1-1; TRBD1 is a possible D gene (6 bases). Germline CDR1 LNHDA, CDR2 SQIVND (reference sequence). With 5 bases removed from V and 10 bases from J, the gap between germline ends came to 20 bases. This CDR3 is built from 14 residues. CDR3 sequence (DNA): TGTGCCAGTAGTGAAGGTGGGCGACAGGTTCGAGCTTTCTTT. It yields the protein CASSEGGRQVRAFF. The full variable domain, with the rest looked up from reference TRBV19 and TRBJ1-1, is DGGITQSPKYLFRKEGQNVTLSCEQNLNHDAMYWYRQDPGQGLRLIYYSQIVNDFQKGDIAEGYSVSREKKESFPLTVTSAQKNPTAFYLCASSEGGRQVRAFFGQGTRLTVV.

V gene TRBV7-3 combines with J gene TRBJ2-1, with TRBD2 matching over 8 bases. V lost 0 bases, J lost 7 bases, and 14 bases stayed unmatched. From germline, CDR1 is SGHTA and CDR2 FQGTGA. There are 18 residues in the CDR3. The chain's CDR3 is CASSLTPGRGGAGNEQFF. The CDR3 bases are TGTGCCAGCAGCTTAACCCCGGGACGGGGGGGGGCCGGTAATGAGCAGTTCTTC.

J is TRBJ2-2 and V is TRBV7-9; 9 bases agree with TRBD1. The CDR3 has 16 residues. Germline V CDR1 and CDR2: SEHNR, FQNEAQ (reference sequence). Germline trimming cut 5 bases from V and 1 base from J; bases unmatched to any gene: 5. The CDR3 reads CASSDRDRVNTGELFF. The CDR3 nucleotides are TGTGCCAGCAGCGACCGGGACAGGGTGAACACCGGGGAGCTGTTTTTT.

J is TRBJ1-1 and V is TRBV10-2; D call uncertain. CDR3 length equals 12 residues. Germline lookup yields CDR1 WSHSY and CDR2 SAAADI. V lost 2 bases and J 5 bases, leaving 6 bases between the germline ends. The CDR3 is CASSEEETEAFF. Written as DNA, the CDR3 is TGCGCCAGCAGTGAGGAAGAGACTGAAGCTTTCTTT.